This T cell receptor (beta chain) was sequenced in a study of cytomegalovirus exposure and HLA in healthy donors. The PCR was carried out with 60 Vbeta primers and 13 Jbeta primers. Generated by immunoSEQ multiplex PCR, the TCRdb table keeps only in-frame clones and is missing some. In the table there are approximately 81,000 clones, around four fifths of which are singletons. V trimming: 1 base; J trimming: 3 bases; junction bases outside the gene matches: 2. Germline CDR1 SGHTA, CDR2 FQGNSA. The CDR3 loop spans 14 amino acids. The chain links TRBV7-2 to TRBJ2-7; 8 bases fit TRBD2. The sample taken for sequencing was PBMCs. The clonotype was recovered from a man in his fifties in good health and CMV-seropositive. In DNA form, the CDR3 reads TGTGCCAGCAGCTTAGACCTAGCGGGCTACGAGCAGTACTTC. The encoded protein is CASSLDLAGYEQYF.